The 24 T cell receptor beta chains below all came from one sample that was sequenced in a study of PD-1 blockade in classical Hodgkin lymphoma. Each patient's relapse followed autologous stem cell transplantation, and brentuximab vedotin exposure varied. Libraries were prepared by immunoSEQ multiplex PCR; TCRdb keeps only in-frame clonotypes and omits some of them. The table shows about 100,000 clones, with 65% to 85% occurring only once. The sample consisted of peripheral blood mononuclear cells (PBMCs), taken at baseline. The origin of the receptors is a human donor with classical Hodgkin lymphoma.

This chain joins TRBV15 and TRBJ1-4; 8 positions match TRBD1. With V trimmed by 1 base and J by 7 bases, 8 bases remained unmatched. The germline V gene has CDR1 LNHNV and CDR2 YYDKDF (reference sequence). The CDR3 runs to 16 residues. CDR3 in amino acids: CATSRAGRGQGEKLFF. The CDR3 DNA reads as TGTGCCACCAGCAGAGCCGGCAGGGGGCAGGGTGAAAAACTGTTTTTT.

The genes are TRBV14 and TRBJ1-1; no clear D. Germline V gene data show CDR1 as SGHDN and CDR2 as FVKESK. Trimming removed 1 base at V and 6 bases at J, with 15 bases between. The CDR3 loop spans 15 amino acids. CDR3 residues: CASSQGVGRSPEAFF. The DNA for the CDR3 is TGTGCCAGCAGCCAAGGAGTGGGCCGGTCCCCTGAAGCTTTCTTT.

A word on this clone: Germline and junction disagree at one end, which may indicate a read error. J is TRBJ2-7 and V is TRBV6-5; D unresolved. The length of the CDR3 is 13 residues. CDR1 and CDR2 from the germline V gene are MNHEY and SVGAGI. The CDR3 nucleotides read TGTGCCAGCGGTCACCCCAACGGCTACGGGCAGTACTTC. This translates into CASGHPNGYGQYF.

The gene calls are TRBV5-1 and TRBJ2-5, with TRBD2 as a possible D gene (5 bases). CDR3 length: 14 residues. Per the germline V gene, CDR1 is SGHRS and CDR2 is YFSETQ. V was trimmed by 0 bases and J by 2 bases, leaving 8 bases between them. The CDR3 nucleotides read TGCGCCAGCAGCTTGGCCGGGATACAAGAGACCCAGTACTTC. Encoded protein: CASSLAGIQETQYF.

This chain links TRBV6-5 with TRBJ2-3, with 7 bases lining up with TRBD1. This CDR3 is built from 16 residues. CDR1 and CDR2 (germline): MNHEY, SVGAGI. Unmatched junction bases numbered 6, after V lost 2 bases and J lost 1 base. CDR3 amino acids: CASSYSPDRGTDTQYF. The CDR3 DNA is TGTGCCAGCAGTTACAGCCCCGACAGGGGCACAGATACGCAGTATTTT.

With respect to this clone: This specimen includes other DNA sequences encoding the same CDR3. This chain connects TRBV7-3 to TRBJ2-3; TRBD1 or TRBD2 may be the D gene (5 bases each). The CDR3 has 14 amino acids. V shed 0 bases and J shed 1 base, with 5 bases lying between them. The germline V gene encodes CDR1 SGHTA and CDR2 FQGTGA. In DNA form, the CDR3 reads TGTGCCAGCAGCTTAACGGGGGGCACAGATACGCAGTATTTT. It yields the protein CASSLTGGTDTQYF.

This clone is a singleton in its sample. The rearrangement joins TRBV5-1 to TRBJ2-3; 9 nucleotides line up with TRBD1. Germline lookup yields CDR1 SGHRS and CDR2 YFSETQ. V dropped 5 bases and J dropped 5; count of bases not matched to a gene: 3. This CDR3 is 13 amino acids long. DNA for the CDR3: TGCGCCAGCAGACAGGGGGCTATAGATACGCAGTATTTT. This encodes CASRQGAIDTQYF.

The chain uses TRBV19 and TRBJ1-2, with D possibly matching TRBD1 (5 bases). The CDR3 covers 14 residues. Trimming stripped 4 bases from V and 3 bases from J, with 12 bases between. Per the germline V gene, CDR1 is LNHDA and CDR2 is SQIVND (reference sequence). CDR3 sequence (DNA): TGTGCCAGTAGTAACCAGGGCGGTTACTATGGCTACACCTTC. It encodes CASSNQGGYYGYTF. Based on the CDR3 plus reference TRBV19 and TRBJ1-2, the full variable domain is DGGITQSPKYLFRKEGQNVTLSCEQNLNHDAMYWYRQDPGQGLRLIYYSQIVNDFQKGDIAEGYSVSREKKESFPLTVTSAQKNPTAFYLCASSNQGGYYGYTFGSGTRLTVV.

This chain connects TRBV7-2 to TRBJ2-5; possible D gene TRBD2, 6 bases. Germline V CDR1 and CDR2: SGHTA, FQGNSA. With 5 bases removed from V and 3 bases from J, the gap between germline ends came to 13 bases. The CDR3 totals 14 residues. Written as DNA, the CDR3 is TGTGCCAGCAGCGCCCGGAGGGCTAAAGAGACCCAGTACTTC. Translated, it gives CASSARRAKETQYF. Filled out from reference TRBV7-2 and TRBJ2-5, the complete variable domain reads GAGVSQSPSNKVTEKGKDVELRCDPISGHTALYWYRQSLGQGLEFLIYFQGNSAPDKSGLPSDRFSAERTGGSVSTLTIQRTQQEDSAVYLCASSARRAKETQYFGPGTRLLVL.

As DNA, the CDR3 is TGTGCCAGCTCACGGACAGGGTTCGTTGAAGCTTTCTTT. Residues: CASSRTGFVEAFF. The chain carries TRBV18 and TRBJ1-1; TRBD1 agrees at 8 bases. The CDR3 contains 13 residues. Unmatched junction bases numbered 5, after V lost 4 bases and J lost 7 bases. Germline CDR1 and CDR2: KGHSH and LQKENI.

This clone was seen a single time. The genes are TRBV19 and TRBJ2-1, with 9 nucleotides matching TRBD2. The V segment lost 5 bases and the J segment 10 bases; nucleotides outside the gene matches: 12. Per germline, CDR1 LNHDA and CDR2 SQIVND (reference sequence). The CDR3 runs to 15 residues. The CDR3 sequence is CASSVTSGPSYEQFF. CDR3 in DNA: TGTGCCAGTAGTGTGACTAGCGGCCCCTCTTACGAGCAGTTCTTC.

The chain employs TRBV18 and TRBJ2-5; 11 bases match TRBD2. The length of the CDR3 is 13 residues. From germline, CDR1 is KGHSH and CDR2 LQKENI. V trimming: 6 bases; J trimming: 4 bases; junction bases outside the gene matches: 1. DNA for the CDR3: TGTGCCAGCTCCGGACTAGCGGGAGAGACCCAGTACTTC. Translation: CASSGLAGETQYF. The full variable domain, in which reference TRBV18 and TRBJ2-5 provide the parts outside the CDR3, is NAGVMQNPRHLVRRRGQEARLRCSPMKGHSHVYWYRQLPEEGLKFMVYLQKENIIDESGMPKERFSAEFPKEGPSILRIQQVVRGDSAAYFCASSGLAGETQYFGPGTRLLVL.

The rearrangement joins TRBV7-2 to TRBJ1-2, with D perhaps matching TRBD1 (6 bases). The CDR3 consists of 14 residues. The V and J ends lost 4 bases and 8 bases respectively, with 17 bases between them. The germline CDR1 and CDR2 sequences are SGHTA and FQGNSA. The CDR3 region is CASSSRHRAGGYTF. The CDR3 nucleotides read TGTGCCAGCAGCTCACGGCACAGGGCGGGAGGCTACACCTTC.

The chain employs TRBV27 and TRBJ2-3; D unclear. Per germline, CDR1 MNHEY and CDR2 SMNVEV (reference sequence). This CDR3 has 17 residues. V was clipped by 2 bases and J by 0 bases, with 15 bases between them. The CDR3 nucleotides read TGTGCCAGCAGTTTAGATATAGGCCGGGCCAGCACAGATACGCAGTATTTT. Its protein product is CASSLDIGRASTDTQYF.

The chain is built from TRBV5-4 and TRBJ2-3; 10 nucleotides match TRBD2. The V segment lost 2 bases and the J segment 7 bases; nucleotides outside the gene matches: 7. This CDR3 is 15 amino acids long. CDR1 SGHNT and CDR2 YYREEE come from the germline V gene (reference sequence). The CDR3 here is CASSLAGGPGNTQYF. CDR3 bases: TGTGCCAGCAGCTTAGCGGGAGGGCCTGGGAATACGCAGTATTTT.

This clone has a single count. The chain is built from TRBV30 and TRBJ1-1; possible D gene TRBD1, 5 bases. Germline-derived CDR1 and CDR2 are GTSNPN and SVGIG (reference sequence). This CDR3 has 15 amino acids. Trimming stripped 0 bases from V and 1 base from J, with 12 bases between. The CDR3 loop is CAWSVMWQGNTEAFF. The CDR3 DNA reads TGTGCCTGGAGTGTAATGTGGCAGGGGAACACTGAAGCTTTCTTT.

In this sample, this clone turned up many times. This chain connects TRBV19 to TRBJ2-1; TRBD2 aligns across 8 bases. Germline CDR1 reads LNHDA; CDR2 reads SQIVND (reference sequence). The CDR3 extends over 15 amino acids. J was trimmed by 3 bases and V by 5 bases; bases with no gene match: 6. CDR3 amino acids: CASSLREAGYNEQFF. DNA of the CDR3: TGTGCCAGTAGTCTGCGGGAGGCCGGCTACAATGAGCAGTTCTTC.

The chain links TRBV7-2 to TRBJ2-3; 7 nucleotides match TRBD1. Germline V lookup: CDR1 SGHTA, CDR2 FQGNSA. The junction had 9 bases not matched to a gene; V was cut back by 5 bases and J by 7 bases. This CDR3 contains 14 residues. The CDR3 coding sequence is TGTGCCAGCAGCCCTACAGGGGTGGGACATACGCAGTATTTT. Translation gives CASSPTGVGHTQYF.

The chain links TRBV15 to TRBJ1-1, with D uncertain. The CDR3 has 14 residues. Germline V gene sequence: CDR1 LNHNV, CDR2 YYDKDF (reference sequence). V shed 1 base and J shed 6 bases, with 12 bases lying between them. CDR3 residues: CATSRGATSAEAFF. DNA for the CDR3: TGTGCCACCAGCAGAGGGGCCACTAGCGCTGAAGCTTTCTTT.

This clone has just one count. This chain joins TRBV5-1 and TRBJ2-4; D is unresolved. With 0 bases removed from V and 0 bases from J, the gap between germline ends came to 13 bases. CDR1 is SGHRS and CDR2 is YFSETQ in the germline V gene. This CDR3 has 17 amino acids. In nucleotides, the CDR3 is TGCGCCAGCAGCTTGGAGGCGCTAGGGCTAGCCAAAAACATTCAGTACTTC. It codes for CASSLEALGLAKNIQYF.

The chain carries TRBV4-1 and TRBJ2-7; the D gene is possibly TRBD1 (6 bases). V lost 1 base to trimming and J lost 6 bases, with 10 bases between them. The CDR3 is 13 amino acids. Germline V lookup: CDR1 MGHRA, CDR2 YSYEKL. The CDR3 sequence: CASSQVGASEQYF. CDR3 DNA sequence: TGCGCCAGCAGCCAAGTGGGGGCCTCCGAGCAGTACTTC.

This clone was detected a few times. The rearrangement links TRBV7-2 to TRBJ2-7; TRBD2 matches at 9 bases. The junction had 3 bases not matched to a gene; V was cut back by 2 bases and J by 7 bases. Germline V gene lookup returns CDR1 SGHTA and CDR2 FQGNSA. CDR3 size: 13 residues. CDR3 sequence: CASSLRGRVEQYF. CDR3 coding DNA: TGTGCCAGCAGCTTACGCGGGAGGGTTGAGCAGTACTTC. The full variable domain, in which reference TRBV7-2 and TRBJ2-7 provide the parts outside the CDR3, is GAGVSQSPSNKVTEKGKDVELRCDPISGHTALYWYRQSLGQGLEFLIYFQGNSAPDKSGLPSDRFSAERTGGSVSTLTIQRTQQEDSAVYLCASSLRGRVEQYFGPGTRLTVT.

The genes are TRBV6-5 and TRBJ2-2; the D gene is possibly TRBD2 (5 bases). Germline V gene lookup returns CDR1 MNHEY and CDR2 SVGAGI. The CDR3 has 14 amino acids. V lost 7 bases and J lost 0, with 9 bases in between. The CDR3 DNA sequence: TGTGCCAGCAAGCCGGACTCGAACACCGGGGAGCTGTTTTTT. Its translation is CASKPDSNTGELFF.

V usage is TRBV28 and J usage is TRBJ1-2, with D possibly TRBD1 on 5 matching bases. Trimming stripped 4 bases from V and 4 bases from J, with 13 bases between. Germline CDR1 reads MDHEN; CDR2 reads SYDVKM. The CDR3 loop spans 14 amino acids. CDR3 nucleotide sequence: TGTGCCAGCAGTTCGTCCAGGGAGGGCTATGGCTACACCTTC. Its translation: CASSSSREGYGYTF.